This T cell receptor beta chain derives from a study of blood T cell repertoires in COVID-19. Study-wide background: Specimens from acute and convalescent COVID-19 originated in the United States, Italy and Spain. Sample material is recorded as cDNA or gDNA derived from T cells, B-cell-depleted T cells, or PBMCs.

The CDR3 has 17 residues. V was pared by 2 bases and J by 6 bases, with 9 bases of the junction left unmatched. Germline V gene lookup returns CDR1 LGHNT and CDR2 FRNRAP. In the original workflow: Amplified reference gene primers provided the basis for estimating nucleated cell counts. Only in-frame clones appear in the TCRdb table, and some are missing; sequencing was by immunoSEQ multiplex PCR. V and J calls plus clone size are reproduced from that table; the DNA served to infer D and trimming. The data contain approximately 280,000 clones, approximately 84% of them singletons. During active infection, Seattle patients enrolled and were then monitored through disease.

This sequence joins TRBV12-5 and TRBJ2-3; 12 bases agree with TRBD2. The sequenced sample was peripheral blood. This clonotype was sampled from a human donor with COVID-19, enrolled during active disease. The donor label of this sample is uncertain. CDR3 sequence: CASGLLRTSGVYDTQYF. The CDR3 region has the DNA TGTGCTAGTGGTTTGCTTCGGACTAGCGGGGTTTATGATACGCAGTATTTT.